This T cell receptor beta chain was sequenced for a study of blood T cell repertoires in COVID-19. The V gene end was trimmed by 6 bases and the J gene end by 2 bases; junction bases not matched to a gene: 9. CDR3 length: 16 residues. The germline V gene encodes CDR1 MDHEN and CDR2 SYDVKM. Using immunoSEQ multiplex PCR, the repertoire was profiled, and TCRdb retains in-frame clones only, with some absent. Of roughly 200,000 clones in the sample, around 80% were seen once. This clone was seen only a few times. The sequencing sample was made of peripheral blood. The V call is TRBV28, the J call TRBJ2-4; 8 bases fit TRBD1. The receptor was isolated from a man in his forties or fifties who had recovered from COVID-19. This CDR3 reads CASRFPGGDSKNIQYF. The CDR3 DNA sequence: TGTGCCAGCAGATTTCCAGGGGGCGATTCCAAAAACATTCAGTACTTC.